The clone carrying this T cell receptor (beta chain) was seen a few times. The antigen is unknown. The isolated RNA, all of it, was reverse transcribed, so expressed TCRB transcripts were what got sequenced. Generated by immunoSEQ multiplex PCR, the TCRdb table keeps only in-frame clones and is missing some. The data hold about 360,000 clones, with around an eighth observed a single time. The CDR3 length is 14 residues. Germline values: CDR1 SQVTM, CDR2 ANQGSEA. V shed 2 bases and J shed 3 bases, with 12 bases lying between them. The entry originates in a study of beta chain features in type 1 diabetes. Across the study: All samples yielded some 100,000,000 examined sorted cells.

Overall study results and limits: Here, the possible influence of HLA type (on TCRB rearrangement) remained unresolved.

The sequence was obtained from a young man in good health. V usage is TRBV29-1 and J usage is TRBJ2-3; the D gene is possibly TRBD1 (5 bases). Sample: naive CD4+ T cells from blood. CDR3 sequence (DNA): TGCAGCGTTGAAAGACAGTTAGTGACAGATACGCAGTATTTT. This codes for CSVERQLVTDTQYF.